The following is a TCR beta chain sequence with its context. Antigen unknown. The sample comes from a study of human T cells and chemical hapten exposure. Findings and limits, study-wide: PT1 expanded TCR numbers rose with patch test score. There were significantly more large CDR3 similarity clusters among expanded TCRs than among controls.

Time point denoted: patch test 3, about 24 weeks after DPC sensitization. This sample's treatment: therapeutic diphenylcyclopropenone sensitization with weekly scalp DPC. Each CDR3 protein is one row after TCRdb ran MiXCR on the RACE reads. There are about 170,000 distinct CDR3 sequences in the sample; roughly 26% occur only once, and 2.1% lies in the top ten. The sequence came from a woman aged 18-35 years with alopecia areata. Some clones in this sample may be carry-over from other donors' samples. The source material was whole blood, sampled in connection with sensitization to the hapten diphenylcyclopropenone (DPC).

The CDR3, as DNA: TGTGCCAGCAGCGCGAGACTAGGAGAGACCCAGTACTTC. Amino acids: CASSARLGETQYF. The chain recombines TRBV11-2 with TRBJ2-5, with a tentative D call TRBD2 (6 bases). V was clipped by 5 bases and J by 4 bases, with 11 bases between them. CDR3 size: 13 residues. Per germline, CDR1 SGHAT and CDR2 FQNNGV.